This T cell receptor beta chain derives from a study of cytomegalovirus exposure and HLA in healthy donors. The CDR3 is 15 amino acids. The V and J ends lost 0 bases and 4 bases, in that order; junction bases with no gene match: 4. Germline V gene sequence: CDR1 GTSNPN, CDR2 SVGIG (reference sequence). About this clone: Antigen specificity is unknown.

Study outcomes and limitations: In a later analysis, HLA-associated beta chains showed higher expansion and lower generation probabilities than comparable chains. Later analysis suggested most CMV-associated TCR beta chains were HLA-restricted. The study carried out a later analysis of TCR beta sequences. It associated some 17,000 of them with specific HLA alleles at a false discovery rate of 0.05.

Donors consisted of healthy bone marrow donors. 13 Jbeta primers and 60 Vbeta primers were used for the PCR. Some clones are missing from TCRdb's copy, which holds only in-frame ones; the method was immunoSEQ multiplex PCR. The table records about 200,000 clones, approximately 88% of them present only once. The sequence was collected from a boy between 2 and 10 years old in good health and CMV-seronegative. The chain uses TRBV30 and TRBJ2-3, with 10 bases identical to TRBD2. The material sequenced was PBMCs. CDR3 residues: CAWSVTSGKADTQYF. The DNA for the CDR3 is TGTGCCTGGAGTGTAACTAGCGGGAAAGCAGATACGCAGTATTTT.